This T cell receptor beta chain was retrieved from a study of regulatory T cells in long-lasting Graves disease. The time point here: newly diagnosed GD, antithyroid drugs for less than 3 months. PBMC RNA was the source of the TCR library. All patients originated from an endocrinology department located in Xi'an, China. A roughly 8.1-milliliter sample of peripheral blood was drawn into EDTA tubes. The CDR3 is made up of 13 amino acids. CDR1 and CDR2 from the germline V gene are ENHRY and SYGVKD. V shed 6 bases and J 7 bases; nucleotides not matched to a gene: 8. This clonotype occurred many times. Its antigen is undetermined. Study-wide results and limits: The study found TRBV28, TRBJ1-2 and TRBJ2-5 favored in persistent disease. Less diverse TCR repertoires were seen in persistent Graves' patients than in newly diagnosed ones.

Combining iRepertoire HTBI primers with Arm-PCR of CDR3 regions, the authors built TCR beta libraries. TCRdb reprocessed the multiplex PCR reads with MiXCR, giving one entry per CDR3 protein. The sample has 350,000 to 400,000 distinct CDR3 sequences; around 15% are singletons. The TCR was taken from a female donor with Graves disease. The chain links TRBV10-3 to TRBJ1-1, with 7 nucleotides matching TRBD1. This sample comprised peripheral blood mononuclear cells (PBMCs), obtained at new diagnosis, from a patient treated with antithyroid drugs. CDR3 residues: CAIRSTDRDEAFF. For the CDR3, the DNA is TGTGCCATCAGATCGACTGACAGGGATGAAGCTTTCTTT.